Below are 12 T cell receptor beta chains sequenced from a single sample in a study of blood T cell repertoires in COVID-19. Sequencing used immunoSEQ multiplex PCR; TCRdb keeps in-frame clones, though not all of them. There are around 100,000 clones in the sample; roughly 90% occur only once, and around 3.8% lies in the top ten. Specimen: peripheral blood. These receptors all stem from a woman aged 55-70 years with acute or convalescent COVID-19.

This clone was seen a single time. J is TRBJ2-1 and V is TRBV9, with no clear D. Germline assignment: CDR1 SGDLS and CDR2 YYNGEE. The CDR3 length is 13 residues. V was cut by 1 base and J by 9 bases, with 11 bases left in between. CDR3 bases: TGTGCCAGCAGCGTAACCCTCCGAGGTGAGCAGTTCTTC. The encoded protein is CASSVTLRGEQFF.

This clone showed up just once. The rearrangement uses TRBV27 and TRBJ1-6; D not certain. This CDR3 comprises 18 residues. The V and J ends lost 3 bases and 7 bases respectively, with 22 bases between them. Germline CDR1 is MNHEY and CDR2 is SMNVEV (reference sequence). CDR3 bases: TGTGCCAGCAGTTTGAGCGTAAACAGCCGCGCGGGCAATTCACCCCTCCACTTT. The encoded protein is CASSLSVNSRAGNSPLHF.

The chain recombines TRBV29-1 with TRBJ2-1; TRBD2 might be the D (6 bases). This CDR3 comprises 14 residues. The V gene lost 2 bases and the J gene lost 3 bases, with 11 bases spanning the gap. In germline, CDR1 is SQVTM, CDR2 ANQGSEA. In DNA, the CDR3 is TGCAGCGTTGAACTAGTGGGAGGCTACAATGAGCAGTTCTTC. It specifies CSVELVGGYNEQFF.

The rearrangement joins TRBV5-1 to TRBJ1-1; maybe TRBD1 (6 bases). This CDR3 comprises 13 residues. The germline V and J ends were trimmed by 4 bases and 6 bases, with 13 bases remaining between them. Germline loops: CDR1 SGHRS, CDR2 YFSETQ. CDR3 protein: CASSGGQMAEAFF. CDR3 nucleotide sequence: TGCGCCAGCAGCGGGGGACAAATGGCTGAAGCTTTCTTT.

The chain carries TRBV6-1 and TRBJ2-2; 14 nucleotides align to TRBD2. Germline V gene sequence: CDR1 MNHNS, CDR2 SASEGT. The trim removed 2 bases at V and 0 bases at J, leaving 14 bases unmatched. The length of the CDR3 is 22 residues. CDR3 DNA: TGTGCCAGCAGTGAAATGGCCCTGACGGGACTAGCGGGGGTGGCGAACACCGGGGAGCTGTTTTTT. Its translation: CASSEMALTGLAGVANTGELFF.

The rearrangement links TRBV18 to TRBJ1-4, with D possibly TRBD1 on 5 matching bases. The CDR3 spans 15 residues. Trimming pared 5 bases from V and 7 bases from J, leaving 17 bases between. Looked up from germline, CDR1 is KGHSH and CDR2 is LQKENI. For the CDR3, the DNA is TGTGCCAGCTCATCGGTTCAGGGTAATAGTGAAAAACTGTTTTTT. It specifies CASSSVQGNSEKLFF.

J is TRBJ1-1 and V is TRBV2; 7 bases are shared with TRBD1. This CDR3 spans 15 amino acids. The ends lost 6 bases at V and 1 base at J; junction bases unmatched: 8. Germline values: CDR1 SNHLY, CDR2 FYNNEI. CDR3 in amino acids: CASRPGDRTNTEAFF. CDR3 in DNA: TGTGCCAGCAGACCTGGGGACAGAACGAACACTGAAGCTTTCTTT.

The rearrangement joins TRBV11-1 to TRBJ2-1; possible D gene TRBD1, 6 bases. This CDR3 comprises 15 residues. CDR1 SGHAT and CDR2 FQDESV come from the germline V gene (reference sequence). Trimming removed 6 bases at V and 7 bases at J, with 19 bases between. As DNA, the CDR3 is TGTGCCAGCAGAAAAAAACTGGGGCAGGGGAATGAGCAGTTCTTC. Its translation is CASRKKLGQGNEQFF.

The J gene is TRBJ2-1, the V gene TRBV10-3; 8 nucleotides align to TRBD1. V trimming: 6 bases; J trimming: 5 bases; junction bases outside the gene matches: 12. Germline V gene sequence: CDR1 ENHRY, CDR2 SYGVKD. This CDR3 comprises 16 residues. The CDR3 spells CAIRSDRGERNNEQFF. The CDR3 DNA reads TGTGCCATCAGGAGTGACAGGGGTGAGCGTAACAATGAGCAGTTCTTC.

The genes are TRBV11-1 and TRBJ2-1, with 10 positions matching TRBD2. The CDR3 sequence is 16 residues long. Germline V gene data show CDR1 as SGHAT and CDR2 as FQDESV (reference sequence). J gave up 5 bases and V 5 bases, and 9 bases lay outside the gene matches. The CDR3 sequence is CASSRLLAGANNEQFF. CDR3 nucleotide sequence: TGTGCCAGCAGCCGACTCCTAGCGGGAGCAAACAATGAGCAGTTCTTC.

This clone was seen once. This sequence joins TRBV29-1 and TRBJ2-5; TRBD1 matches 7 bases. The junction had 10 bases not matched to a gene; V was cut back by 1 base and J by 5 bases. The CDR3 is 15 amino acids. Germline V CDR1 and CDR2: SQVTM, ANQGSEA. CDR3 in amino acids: CSVEGGPGGTETQYF. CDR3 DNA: TGCAGCGTTGAAGGAGGGCCAGGGGGTACGGAGACCCAGTACTTC.

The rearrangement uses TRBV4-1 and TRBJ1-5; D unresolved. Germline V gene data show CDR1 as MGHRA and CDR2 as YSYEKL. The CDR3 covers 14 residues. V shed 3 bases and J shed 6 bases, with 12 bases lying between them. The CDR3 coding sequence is TGCGCCAGCAGCCATACCCTCAGTGTTCAGCCCCAGCATTTT. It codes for CASSHTLSVQPQHF.